This T cell receptor (beta chain) derives from a study of cytomegalovirus exposure and HLA in healthy donors. The PCR used 60 Vbeta and 13 Jbeta primers. TCRdb keeps only in-frame clones here, not all; method: immunoSEQ multiplex PCR. The sample includes 100,000 to 150,000 clones, about 86% of them seen just once. Broader study findings: It was shown in a later analysis that HLA-associated TCR beta chains were more clonally expanded than other, equally common chains. A cluster of highly shared sequence variants was likely a sequencing artifact. Cytomegalovirus-associated TCR beta chains were listed, numbering roughly 150.

Healthy bone marrow donors made up the donor group. The table lists this clone with a count of one. The antigen is unknown. The sequence was obtained from a young man in good health and CMV-seronegative. The sequenced sample consisted of PBMCs.

CDR3 sequence: CASSLTREETQYF. CDR3 sequence (DNA): TGTGCCAGCAGCTTAACTAGAGAAGAGACCCAGTACTTC. The chain recombines TRBV7-3 with TRBJ2-5; D remains ambiguous. CDR1 SGHTA and CDR2 FQGTGA come from the germline V gene. The CDR3 spans 13 residues. Trimming removed 0 bases from V and 3 bases from J, with 5 bases in between.